This paragraph covers one T cell receptor beta chain sequence. The sample comes from a study of blood T cell repertoires in COVID-19. Profiled with immunoSEQ multiplex PCR; TCRdb holds only in-frame clones, not every one. The profile shows over 200,000 clones, over 80% of them singletons. J gave up 5 bases and V 6 bases, and 2 bases lay outside the gene matches. CDR1 and CDR2 from the germline V gene are MNHEY and SVGAGI. This CDR3 is 13 amino acids long. The sample was peripheral blood. V is TRBV6-5 and J is TRBJ2-7, with TRBD2 identical over 12 bases. The origin of this receptor is a human donor in a cohort sampled during active COVID-19. The CDR3 DNA reads as TGTGCCAGCAGACTAGCGGGAGGCCACGAGCAGTACTTC. Protein sequence: CASRLAGGHEQYF.